The entry that follows covers one T cell receptor beta chain sequence. The data derive from a study of cytomegalovirus exposure and HLA in healthy donors. V shed 1 base, J shed 6 bases, and the junction held 6 bases outside the gene matches. In germline, CDR1 is MGHRA, CDR2 YSYEKL. This CDR3 is built from 16 residues. PCR was performed using 60 Vbeta and 13 Jbeta primers. Sequencing was performed with immunoSEQ multiplex PCR; in TCRdb, only in-frame clones are kept and a portion is missing. The table includes approximately 160,000 clones, approximately 79% detected once. Sample: PBMCs. The TCR was taken from a male donor in good health and CMV-seronegative. The chain has TRBV4-1 and TRBJ2-3; TRBD2 matches 11 bases. The CDR3 sequence is CASSQGGIAGGDTQYF. CDR3 nucleotide sequence: TGCGCCAGCAGCCAAGGCGGAATAGCGGGAGGGGATACGCAGTATTTT.